These 19 T cell receptor beta chains share one sample of origin, sequenced in a study of blood T cell repertoires in COVID-19. Profiling relied on immunoSEQ multiplex PCR, and the TCRdb table lists in-frame clones only, not all of them. The profile shows some 270,000 clones, approximately 91% of them singletons. The sequencing input was PBMCs or T cells enriched from blood (not recorded which). The receptor set was obtained from a middle-aged woman who had recovered from COVID-19.

This chain connects TRBV30 to TRBJ2-1; D gene uncertain. V lost 0 bases and J 3 bases, leaving 6 bases between the germline ends. Germline CDR1 and CDR2: GTSNPN and SVGIG (reference sequence). The CDR3 loop spans 13 amino acids. CDR3 residues: CAWSVAHYNEQFF. In DNA, the CDR3 is TGTGCCTGGAGTGTAGCCCACTACAATGAGCAGTTCTTC.

The rearrangement links TRBV7-8 to TRBJ2-7; tentatively, D is TRBD2 (5 bases). From germline, CDR1 is SGHVS and CDR2 FQNEAQ. The CDR3 runs 16 residues. Trimming removed 1 base at V and 0 bases at J, with 13 bases between. DNA of the CDR3: TGTGCCAGCAGCTTAGAGGAGGCCCCGATCTCCTACGAGCAGTACTTC. This translates into CASSLEEAPISYEQYF. The full variable domain, rest sourced from reference TRBV7-8 and TRBJ2-7, is GAGVSQSPRYKVAKRGQDVALRCDPISGHVSLFWYQQALGQGPEFLTYFQNEAQLDKSGLPSDRFFAERPEGSVSTLKIQRTQQEDSAVYLCASSLEEAPISYEQYFGPGTRLTVT.

The table lists this clone with a count of one. The chain combines TRBV9 with TRBJ1-1; D is unclear. The CDR3 is 12 residues long. Germline loops: CDR1 SGDLS, CDR2 YYNGEE. Trimming stripped 3 bases from V and 0 bases from J, with 3 bases between. The CDR3 protein is CASSDLNTEAFF. CDR3 DNA: TGTGCCAGCAGCGACTTGAACACTGAAGCTTTCTTT.

The chain recombines TRBV6-5 with TRBJ2-2; D is uncertain. Germline CDR1 reads MNHEY; CDR2 reads SVGAGI. Trimming stripped 4 bases from V and 4 bases from J, with 4 bases between. The CDR3 covers 12 residues. The CDR3 nucleotides read TGTGCCAGCAGTTCCAGCACCGGGGAGCTGTTTTTT. Residues: CASSSSTGELFF.

The V and J genes are TRBV27 and TRBJ1-2; possibly TRBD1 for D (6 bases). The CDR3 sequence is 12 residues long. Germline V gives CDR1 MNHEY, CDR2 SMNVEV (reference sequence). V lost 4 bases and J lost 6, with 9 bases in between. In nucleotides, the CDR3 is TGTGCCAGCAGTTCCGACAGGAATGGCTACACCTTC. It translates to CASSSDRNGYTF.

This chain uses TRBV29-1 with TRBJ2-4; D call uncertain. Germline assignment: CDR1 SQVTM and CDR2 ANQGSEA. The CDR3 contains 13 residues. V gave up 1 base and J gave up 5 bases, with 9 bases separating them. CDR3 sequence (DNA): TGCAGCGTTGAAGTTGGCGGCCAAAACATTCAGTACTTC. Amino acids: CSVEVGGQNIQYF.

The rearrangement uses TRBV5-1 and TRBJ1-1; TRBD1 agrees at 8 bases. With 4 bases clipped from V and 1 base from J, the junction kept 3 bases outside the gene matches. The CDR3 runs 14 residues. Per germline, CDR1 SGHRS and CDR2 YFSETQ. In DNA form, the CDR3 reads TGCGCCAGCAGCCGGGACAGGCCGAACACTGAAGCTTTCTTT. Its translation is CASSRDRPNTEAFF.

V usage is TRBV18 and J usage is TRBJ2-1, with D perhaps TRBD2 (5 bases). CDR1 and CDR2 (germline): KGHSH, LQKENI. V was cut by 3 bases and J by 0 bases, with 21 bases left in between. This CDR3 has 19 residues. CDR3 in amino acids: CASSPANRLGSISYNEQFF. DNA of the CDR3: TGTGCCAGCTCACCCGCGAACCGCCTAGGGAGCATCTCCTACAATGAGCAGTTCTTC.

CDR3 sequence reads: CATEDSYTDTQYF. The CDR3 DNA reads as TGTGCCACCGAGGACAGCTACACAGATACGCAGTATTTT. The chain has TRBV24-1 and TRBJ2-3; D is possibly TRBD1 (6 bases). V was trimmed by 9 bases and J by 2 bases, leaving 11 bases between them. The germline gives CDR1 KGHDR, CDR2 SFDVKD. The CDR3 is 13 residues long.

The rearrangement joins TRBV28 to TRBJ1-3; D is unclear. CDR3 length: 15 residues. The V gene lost 0 bases and the J gene lost 0 bases, with 6 bases spanning the gap. The V gene's germline CDR1 is MDHEN and CDR2 SYDVKM. Here the CDR3 DNA reads TGTGCCAGCAGTTTATGGGGGAGCTCTGGAAACACCATATATTTT. Translating it yields CASSLWGSSGNTIYF. Full variable domain (rest looked up from reference TRBV28 and TRBJ1-3): DVKVTQSSRYLVKRTGEKVFLECVQDMDHENMFWYRQDPGLGLRLIYFSYDVKMKEKGDIPEGYSVSREKKERFSLILESASTNQTSMYLCASSLWGSSGNTIYFGEGSWLTVV.

In the case of this clone: Other DNA sequences from this sample encode an identical CDR3 as well. The V and J genes are TRBV5-1 and TRBJ1-2, with 8 bases lining up with TRBD1. The CDR3 is 15 residues long. Germline CDR1 SGHRS, CDR2 YFSETQ. V was clipped by 4 bases and J by 0 bases; unmatched bases: 5. The chain's CDR3 is CASSIGQGANYGYTF. CDR3 sequence (DNA): TGCGCCAGCAGCATCGGACAGGGAGCTAACTATGGCTACACCTTC.

This sequence joins TRBV4-2 and TRBJ1-5, with 11 bases identical to TRBD1. Germline-derived CDR1 and CDR2 are LGHNA and YNFKEQ. The ends lost 4 bases at V and 6 bases at J; junction bases unmatched: 17. The length of the CDR3 is 19 residues. The CDR3 sequence is CASSPRGQGAGHRIQPQHF. CDR3 coding DNA: TGTGCCAGCAGCCCACGAGGACAGGGGGCGGGTCACCGGATTCAGCCCCAGCATTTT.

The chain joins TRBV6-2 or TRBV6-3 to TRBJ2-2; 7 nucleotides match TRBD2. Unmatched junction bases numbered 4, after V lost 2 bases and J lost 4 bases. CDR1 MNHEY and CDR2 SVGEGT come from the germline V gene. This CDR3 is built from 15 residues. In DNA form, the CDR3 reads TGTGCCAGCAGTTACCTCGCGGGAGTCACCGGGGAGCTGTTTTTT. It yields the protein CASSYLAGVTGELFF.

The chain couples TRBV30 to TRBJ2-1, with D possibly matching TRBD1 (6 bases). Germline CDR1 and CDR2: GTSNPN and SVGIG (reference sequence). The CDR3 totals 13 residues. V was pared by 2 bases and J by 4 bases, with 9 bases between. The CDR3 coding sequence is TGTGCCTGGAGTAGAGGGGGATACAATGAGCAGTTCTTC. Protein sequence: CAWSRGGYNEQFF.

The chain is built from TRBV5-8 and TRBJ2-5; D is undetermined. Germline CDR1 and CDR2: SGHTS and YDEGEE. This CDR3 has 11 amino acids. With 4 bases removed from V and 2 bases from J, the gap between germline ends came to 3 bases. Here the CDR3 reads CASSLQETQYF. The CDR3 DNA is TGTGCCAGCAGCCTTCAAGAGACCCAGTACTTC.

The chain uses TRBV4-3 and TRBJ1-5; D ambiguous. This CDR3 has 17 residues. The V gene's germline CDR1 is LGHNA and CDR2 YSLEER. Trimming removed 0 bases from V and 0 bases from J, with 12 bases in between. CDR3 in DNA: TGCGCCAGCAGCCAAGATCTGGGAGCGTATAGCAATCAGCCCCAGCATTTT. Translation: CASSQDLGAYSNQPQHF.

The CDR3 sequence: CASIPGGLPITDQYF. The CDR3 region has the DNA TGTGCCAGCATCCCGGGAGGCCTCCCGATTACGGATCAGTACTTC. The chain has TRBV7-8 and TRBJ2-7, with 7 bases aligning to TRBD2. Germline V gene lookup returns CDR1 SGHVS and CDR2 FQNEAQ. V gave up 7 bases and J gave up 10 bases; unmatched junction bases: 19. The CDR3 is 15 residues long.

The gene calls are TRBV2 and TRBJ1-1; D gene uncertain. The CDR3 has 15 amino acids. Germline V gives CDR1 SNHLY, CDR2 FYNNEI. Trimming took off 8 bases at V and 1 base at J, with 17 bases between the two ends. The chain's CDR3 is CASSPEAAGNTEAFF. The CDR3 nucleotides are TGTGCCAGCTCCCCAGAGGCGGCCGGGAACACTGAAGCTTTCTTT.

The J gene is TRBJ2-7, the V gene TRBV27; 8 nucleotides line up with TRBD2. The CDR3 is 15 residues long. V lost 3 bases and J lost 0; bases outside the gene matches: 4. Germline CDR1 and CDR2: MNHEY and SMNVEV (reference sequence). The CDR3 loop is CASSFLSGSSYEQYF. As DNA, the CDR3 is TGTGCCAGCAGTTTCCTCAGCGGGAGCTCCTACGAGCAGTACTTC.